The 26 T cell receptor beta chains below were found in one sample sequenced in a study of preoperative IRX-2 immunotherapy in early breast cancer. The treatment here: preoperative locoregional IRX-2 cytokine immunotherapy. Profiled with immunoSEQ multiplex PCR; TCRdb holds only in-frame clones, not every one. Of approximately 25,000 clones listed, around 75% were seen once; the top ten hold roughly 6.8%. The sequenced sample was lymph node tissue, obtained after IRX-2 immunotherapy. The receptors here all came from a human donor with breast cancer.

The rearrangement joins TRBV6-1 to TRBJ2-7, with D uncertain. The germline V and J ends were trimmed by 0 bases and 0 bases, with 9 bases remaining between them. Germline V gene lookup returns CDR1 MNHNS and CDR2 SASEGT. The CDR3 loop spans 15 amino acids. Written as DNA, the CDR3 is TGTGCCAGCAGTGAAGCGGGAAAAAGCTCCTACGAGCAGTACTTC. Amino acids: CASSEAGKSSYEQYF.

This clone showed up just once. The rearrangement links TRBV7-5 to TRBJ1-2. TRBV7-5 is deemed a pseudogene. The CDR3 sequence is 14 residues long. CDR3 sequence: CASSLAGGEGGYTF. CDR3 DNA: TGTGCCAGCAGCTTGGCGGGCGGAGAAGGGGGCTACACCTTC.

This chain links TRBV19 with TRBJ1-4; 9 bases are a match to TRBD1. With V trimmed by 7 bases and J by 7 bases, 7 bases remained unmatched. Germline V gives CDR1 LNHDA, CDR2 SQIVND (reference sequence). The CDR3 length is 14 residues. The CDR3 bases are TGTGCCAGTACCTCACAGGGGGCTCGTGAAAAACTGTTTTTT. The encoded protein is CASTSQGAREKLFF. The variable domain in full, completed from reference TRBV19 and TRBJ1-4, reads DGGITQSPKYLFRKEGQNVTLSCEQNLNHDAMYWYRQDPGQGLRLIYYSQIVNDFQKGDIAEGYSVSREKKESFPLTVTSAQKNPTAFYLCASTSQGAREKLFFGSGTQLSVL.

The chain links TRBV6-8 to TRBJ1-2, with D unclear. The CDR3 consists of 14 residues. Germline V gene sequence: CDR1 MNHGY, CDR2 SAAAGT. V gave up 3 bases and J gave up 4 bases, with 12 bases separating them. The CDR3 sequence: CASSYGAPPYGYTF. DNA for the CDR3: TGTGCCAGCAGTTATGGTGCCCCACCCTATGGCTACACCTTC.

The chain carries TRBV11-3 and TRBJ2-7, with TRBD2 as a possible D gene (6 bases). The germline V gene encodes CDR1 SGHNT and CDR2 YENEEA. Trimming stripped 3 bases from V and 4 bases from J, with 19 bases between. This CDR3 is 16 amino acids long. The DNA for the CDR3 is TGTGCCAGCAGCTTGGCGGGCGGGACCCTAGGATACGAGCAGTACTTC. It specifies CASSLAGGTLGYEQYF.

This clone has just a few counts. This sequence joins TRBV11-3 and TRBJ2-6; the D gene is possibly TRBD2 (6 bases). The CDR3 is made up of 15 amino acids. CDR1 SGHNT and CDR2 YENEEA come from the germline V gene. The V end lost 3 bases, the J end lost 3 bases, and 9 bases lay between the germline ends. The CDR3 region is CASSLEGYGANVLTF. CDR3 nucleotides: TGTGCCAGCAGCTTGGAGGGGTATGGGGCCAACGTCCTGACTTTC.

V gene TRBV10-2 combines with J gene TRBJ1-1; 11 nucleotides line up with TRBD1. Looked up from germline, CDR1 is WSHSY and CDR2 is SAAADI. Trimming at V came to 11 bases and at J to 3 bases, leaving 2 bases not matched to a gene. This CDR3 region has 12 residues. The CDR3: CAAGQGDTEAFF. CDR3 nucleotide sequence: TGCGCCGCGGGACAGGGGGACACTGAAGCTTTCTTT.

The chain joins TRBV5-1 to TRBJ2-5, with D possibly TRBD1 on 6 matching bases. The V gene lost 4 bases and the J gene lost 1 base, with 14 bases spanning the gap. The CDR3 is 15 residues long. Germline values: CDR1 SGHRS, CDR2 YFSETQ. CDR3 amino acids: CASSPLGQIQETQYF. The DNA for the CDR3 is TGCGCCAGCAGCCCACTCGGACAGATCCAAGAGACCCAGTACTTC.

This clone was detected only a few times. The V and J genes are TRBV29-1 and TRBJ2-5; the match to TRBD2 covers 10 bases. V trimming: 6 bases; J trimming: 11 bases; junction bases outside the gene matches: 9. Germline-derived CDR1 and CDR2 are SQVTM and ANQGSEA. This CDR3 contains 12 residues. CDR3: CSVPGLANWQYF. CDR3 coding DNA: TGCAGCGTACCGGGACTAGCGAATTGGCAGTACTTC.

As DNA, the CDR3 is TGCGCCAGCAGCTTGGCCGAGGGCCGCTCCTACAATGAGCAGTTCTTC. Translation: CASSLAEGRSYNEQFF. The chain uses TRBV5-1 and TRBJ2-1; weak D call: TRBD2 (5 bases). The germline CDR1 and CDR2 sequences are SGHRS and YFSETQ. V was shortened by 0 bases and J by 0 bases, with 10 bases between the two germline ends. The CDR3 covers 16 residues.

This chain links TRBV1 with TRBJ2-6; no DNA check was done on the table's D call, TRBD1. TRBV1 is a pseudogene locus. The CDR3 is 16 residues long. CDR3 region: CASSQVGGSGANVLTF. For the CDR3, the DNA is TGCGCCAGCAGCCAAGTAGGGGGCTCTGGGGCCAACGTCCTGACTTTC.

This sequence joins TRBV14 and TRBJ2-7; D ambiguous. CDR3 length equals 13 residues. V shed 4 bases and J shed 2 bases, with 9 bases lying between them. Looked up from germline, CDR1 is SGHDN and CDR2 is FVKESK. Here the CDR3 DNA reads TGTGCCAGCAGCCGAGACCCAGCCTACGAGCAGTACTTC. It yields the protein CASSRDPAYEQYF.

J is TRBJ2-7 and V is TRBV11-3; TRBD1 matches at 8 bases. There are 15 residues in the CDR3. The germline V gene encodes CDR1 SGHNT and CDR2 YENEEA. V lost 5 bases and J lost 0; bases outside the gene matches: 6. As DNA, the CDR3 is TGTGCCAGCAGCCTAAAGACAGGGGACTCCTACGAGCAGTACTTC. Its translation is CASSLKTGDSYEQYF. Filled out from reference TRBV11-3 and TRBJ2-7, the complete variable domain reads EAGVVQSPRYKIIEKKQPVAFWCNPISGHNTLYWYLQNLGQGPELLIRYENEEAVDDSQLPKDRFSAERLKGVDSTLKIQPAELGDSAVYLCASSLKTGDSYEQYFGPGTRLTVT.

This sequence joins TRBV5-1 and TRBJ2-3; 10 positions match TRBD1. The CDR3 is 16 residues long. Looked up from germline, CDR1 is SGHRS and CDR2 is YFSETQ. V lost 1 base to trimming and J lost 4 bases; unmatched junction nucleotides: 6. The CDR3 loop reads CASSLKGTGASDTQYF. CDR3 sequence (DNA): TGCGCCAGCAGCTTGAAAGGGACAGGGGCGTCAGATACGCAGTATTTT. The variable domain in full, with the rest retrieved from reference TRBV5-1 and TRBJ2-3, is KAGVTQTPRYLIKTRGQQVTLSCSPISGHRSVSWYQQTPGQGLQFLFEYFSETQRNKGNFPGRFSGRQFSNSRSEMNVSTLELGDSALYLCASSLKGTGASDTQYFGPGTRLTVL.

The chain recombines TRBV5-1 with TRBJ2-1, with TRBD2 identical over 7 bases. The CDR3 is made up of 15 amino acids. The germline gives CDR1 SGHRS, CDR2 YFSETQ. Trimming took 3 bases from V and 9 from J; bases not matched to a gene: 12. CDR3 in DNA: TGCGCCAGCAGCTCCTGGACTAGTTTGCAAAGTGAGCAGTTCTTC. It specifies CASSSWTSLQSEQFF.

The rearrangement uses TRBV7-6 and TRBJ1-2, with D possibly matching TRBD1 (5 bases). The CDR3 runs 14 residues. Per the germline V gene, CDR1 is SGHVS and CDR2 is FNYEAQ. Between the trimmed V and J ends, which lost 3 bases and 2 bases, there was a span of 10 bases. The CDR3 DNA is TGTGCCAGCAGCTTGGTGACAGCCAACTATGGCTACACCTTC. Encoded protein: CASSLVTANYGYTF. Complete variable domain (other parts from reference TRBV7-6 and TRBJ1-2): GAGVSQSPRYKVTKRGQDVALRCDPISGHVSLYWYRQALGQGPEFLTYFNYEAQQDKSGLPNDRFSAERPEGSISTLTIQRTEQRDSAMYRCASSLVTANYGYTFGSGTRLTVV.

This clone was seen only once. V is TRBV25-1 and J is TRBJ2-1; 9 bases agree with TRBD2. The CDR3 has 15 amino acids. The J segment lost 9 bases and the V segment lost 4 bases, leaving 10 bases of the junction unmatched. Germline V gene data show CDR1 as MGHDK and CDR2 as SYGVNS. CDR3 in DNA: TGTGCCAGCAGTGCGGTTATAGCGGGAGAAAGTGAGCAGTTCTTC. This encodes CASSAVIAGESEQFF.

The V call is TRBV11-3, the J call TRBJ1-5; no firm D call. The CDR3 consists of 15 residues. The V end was cut by 1 base, the J end by 7 bases, with 14 bases between. The germline V gene encodes CDR1 SGHNT and CDR2 YENEEA. CDR3 sequence: CASSLGTRHSQPQHF. CDR3 coding DNA: TGTGCCAGCAGCTTAGGAACTCGACATTCCCAGCCCCAGCATTTT.

This clone was observed a handful of times. V gene TRBV7-6 combines with J gene TRBJ2-7; a possible D gene is TRBD2 (6 bases). The V gene's germline CDR1 is SGHVS and CDR2 FNYEAQ. V was shortened by 1 base and J by 1 base, with 11 bases between the two germline ends. The CDR3 spans 15 residues. The CDR3 DNA reads TGTGCCAGCAGCTTAGGCCCTAGCGCGTCCTACGAGCAGTACTTC. Residues: CASSLGPSASYEQYF.

This chain joins TRBV6-4 and TRBJ2-5, with TRBD1 as a possible D gene (6 bases). The CDR3 is 13 amino acids. Germline-derived CDR1 and CDR2 are MRHNA and SNTAGT. Trimming stripped 5 bases from V and 3 bases from J, with 10 bases between. The CDR3 here is CASSSRGEETQYF. CDR3 DNA: TGTGCCAGCAGTTCCAGGGGCGAAGAGACCCAGTACTTC.

This clone was picked up one time. The gene calls are TRBV7-1 and TRBJ2-7; 13 nucleotides agree with TRBD2. TRBV7-1 is an open reading frame whose function is uncertain. Losses at the gene ends were 4 bases for V and 2 bases for J; bases not matched to a gene: 11. The CDR3 contains 18 residues. The CDR3 DNA reads TGTGCCAGCAGCTTTTGGACTAGCGGGAGCGCCAATCCCTACGAGCAGTACTTC. Protein: CASSFWTSGSANPYEQYF.

The V and J genes are TRBV6-8 and TRBJ1-5; 8 positions match TRBD1. The CDR3 sequence is 16 residues long. Trimming took 4 bases from V and 6 from J; bases not matched to a gene: 11. Germline loops: CDR1 MNHGY, CDR2 SAAAGT. The DNA of the CDR3 is TGTGCCAGCAGTTCAGACAGGGGAAGTGGTAGTCAGCCCCAGCATTTT. Protein: CASSSDRGSGSQPQHF.

The chain uses TRBV28 and TRBJ2-1; 8 bases are a match to TRBD1. The CDR3 runs 14 residues. The germline V gene has CDR1 MDHEN and CDR2 SYDVKM. Trimming cost V 3 bases and J 8 bases; bases outside gene matches: 6. The CDR3 DNA follows: TGTGCCAGCAGTTTCTACAGGGGGATGGATGAGCAGTTCTTC. Its protein product is CASSFYRGMDEQFF.

The chain uses TRBV11-3 and TRBJ1-1; D might be TRBD1 (6 bases). CDR1 and CDR2 (germline): SGHNT, YENEEA. V was cut by 6 bases and J by 3 bases, with 14 bases left in between. The CDR3 is 14 amino acids. CDR3 nucleotides: TGTGCCAGCAGACAGGACAGAATCTACACTGAAGCTTTCTTT. As protein: CASRQDRIYTEAFF.

This chain uses TRBV7-7 with TRBJ1-2; possible D gene TRBD1, 6 bases. Germline V gene lookup returns CDR1 SSHAT and CDR2 FNYEAQ (reference sequence). CDR3 length: 15 amino acids. The ends were cut back, 5 bases at V and 4 bases at J, with 17 bases in the middle. As DNA, the CDR3 is TGTGCCAGCAGCCCCCGGACAGTGGGCCTCTATGGCTACACCTTC. Amino acids: CASSPRTVGLYGYTF.

The chain joins TRBV30 to TRBJ1-1; D gene ambiguous. CDR1 and CDR2 (germline): GTSNPN, SVGIG (reference sequence). The CDR3 consists of 15 residues. V lost 2 bases and J 0 bases, leaving 13 bases between the germline ends. CDR3 protein: CAWSRTMGLNTEAFF. The CDR3, as DNA: TGTGCCTGGAGTCGAACGATGGGGTTGAACACTGAAGCTTTCTTT.